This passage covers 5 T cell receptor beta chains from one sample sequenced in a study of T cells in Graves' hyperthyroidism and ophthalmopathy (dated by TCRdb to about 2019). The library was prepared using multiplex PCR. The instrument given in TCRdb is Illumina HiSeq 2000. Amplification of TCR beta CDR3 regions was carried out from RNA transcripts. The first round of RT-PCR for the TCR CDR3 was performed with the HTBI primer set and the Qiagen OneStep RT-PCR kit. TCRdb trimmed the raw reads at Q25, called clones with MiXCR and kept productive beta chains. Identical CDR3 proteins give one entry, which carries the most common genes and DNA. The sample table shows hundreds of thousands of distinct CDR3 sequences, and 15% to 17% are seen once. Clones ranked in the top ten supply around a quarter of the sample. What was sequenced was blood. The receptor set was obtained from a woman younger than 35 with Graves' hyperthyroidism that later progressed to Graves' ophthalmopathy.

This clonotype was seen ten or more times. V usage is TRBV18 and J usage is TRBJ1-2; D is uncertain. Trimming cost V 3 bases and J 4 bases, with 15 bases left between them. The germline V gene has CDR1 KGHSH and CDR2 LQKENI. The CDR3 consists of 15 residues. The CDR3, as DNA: TGTGCCAGCTCACCTTCCCCGTCGACGCCCTATGGCTACACCTTC. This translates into CASSPSPSTPYGYTF.

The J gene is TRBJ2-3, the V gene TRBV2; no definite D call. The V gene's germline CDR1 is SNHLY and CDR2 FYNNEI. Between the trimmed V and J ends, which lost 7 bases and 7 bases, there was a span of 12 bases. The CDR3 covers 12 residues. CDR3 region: CASKLVGNTQYF. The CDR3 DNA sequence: TGTGCCAGCAAGCTAGTTGGGAATACGCAGTATTTT.

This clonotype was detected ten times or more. CDR3 protein: CASSYRPGSNTGELFF. The CDR3 nucleotides are TGTGCCAGCAGTTACCGGCCAGGGTCGAACACCGGGGAGCTGTTTTTT. The V and J genes are TRBV6-6 and TRBJ2-2, with D maybe TRBD1 (5 bases). The germline V gene has CDR1 MNHNY and CDR2 SVGAGI (reference sequence). The CDR3 consists of 16 residues. Trimming removed 2 bases at V and 0 bases at J, with 10 bases between.

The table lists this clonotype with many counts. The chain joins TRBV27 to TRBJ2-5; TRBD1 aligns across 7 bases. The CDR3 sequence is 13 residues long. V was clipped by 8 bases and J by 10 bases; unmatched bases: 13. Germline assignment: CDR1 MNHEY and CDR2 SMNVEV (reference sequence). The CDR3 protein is CASWFQSTGVQYF. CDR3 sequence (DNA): TGTGCCAGCTGGTTTCAATCTACAGGGGTCCAGTACTTC.

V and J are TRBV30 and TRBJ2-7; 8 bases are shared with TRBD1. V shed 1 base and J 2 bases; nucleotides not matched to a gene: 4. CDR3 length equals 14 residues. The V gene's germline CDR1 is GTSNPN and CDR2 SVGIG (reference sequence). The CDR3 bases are TGTGCCTGGAGTGAAGGACAGGGCCCCTACGAGCAGTACTTC. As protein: CAWSEGQGPYEQYF. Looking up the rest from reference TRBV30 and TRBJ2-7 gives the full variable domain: SQTIHQWPATLVQPVGSPLSLECTVEGTSNPNLYWYRQAAGRGLQLLFYSVGIGQISSEVPQNLSASRPQDRQFILSSKKLLLSDSGFYLCAWSEGQGPYEQYFGPGTRLTVT.